This passage covers 21 T cell receptor beta chains from one sample sequenced in a study of cytomegalovirus exposure and HLA in healthy donors. Here immunoSEQ multiplex PCR was the method, and the copy in TCRdb shows in-frame clones only, minus some. There are 200,000 to 250,000 clones in the sample; roughly 83% occur only once, and 11% to 15% lies in the top ten. Sequenced: PBMCs. The receptors come from a woman aged 25 to 39 in good health and CMV-seropositive.

The rearrangement uses TRBV6-1 and TRBJ1-5; D is uncertain. This CDR3 spans 11 amino acids. Germline CDR1 MNHNS, CDR2 SASEGT. Trimming shortened V by 10 bases and J by 4 bases, and 8 bases separated the two germline ends. The CDR3 nucleotides read TGTGCCACCAAGGAAAATCAGCCCCAGCATTTT. Amino acids: CATKENQPQHF.

The chain is built from TRBV9 and TRBJ1-1; possibly TRBD1 for D (5 bases). Germline-derived CDR1 and CDR2 are SGDLS and YYNGEE. Trimming pared 0 bases from V and 5 bases from J, leaving 17 bases between. The CDR3 runs to 16 residues. Written as DNA, the CDR3 is TGTGCCAGCAGCGTAGGGGGGTTGATGTCAAGGACTGAAGCTTTCTTT. Protein: CASSVGGLMSRTEAFF.

J is TRBJ1-1 and V is TRBV27, with D perhaps matching TRBD1 (5 bases). The CDR3 covers 13 residues. Germline V gives CDR1 MNHEY, CDR2 SMNVEV (reference sequence). V gave up 3 bases and J gave up 5 bases, with 10 bases separating them. The CDR3 protein is CASSFGGRTEAFF. The CDR3 coding sequence is TGTGCCAGCAGTTTTGGGGGTAGGACTGAAGCTTTCTTT.

The rearrangement joins TRBV5-1 to TRBJ2-7, with unresolved D. The CDR3 runs to 9 residues. CDR1 is SGHRS and CDR2 is YFSETQ in the germline V gene. V was clipped by 6 bases and J by 4 bases, with 2 bases between them. The CDR3 DNA reads as TGCGCCAGCACGTACGAGCAGTACTTC. Translation: CASTYEQYF. Supplemented by reference TRBV5-1 and TRBJ2-7, the full variable domain reads KAGVTQTPRYLIKTRGQQVTLSCSPISGHRSVSWYQQTPGQGLQFLFEYFSETQRNKGNFPGRFSGRQFSNSRSEMNVSTLELGDSALYLCASTYEQYFGPGTRLTVT.

The chain couples TRBV5-1 to TRBJ2-7; 8 bases are a match to TRBD2. The CDR3 covers 16 residues. The ends lost 1 base at V and 2 bases at J; junction bases unmatched: 8. Germline-derived CDR1 and CDR2 are SGHRS and YFSETQ. The CDR3 sequence is CASSLSTSGSTYEQYF. The CDR3 DNA reads TGCGCCAGCAGCTTGAGTACTAGCGGATCTACCTACGAGCAGTACTTC.

The V and J genes are TRBV30 and TRBJ1-3; tentatively, D is TRBD1 (6 bases). The CDR3 totals 15 residues. V was cut by 0 bases and J by 2 bases, with 11 bases left in between. Germline V gene lookup returns CDR1 GTSNPN and CDR2 SVGIG (reference sequence). CDR3 bases: TGTGCCTGGAGTGTGGGGTGGGGGCCTGGAAACACCATATATTTT. Its translation is CAWSVGWGPGNTIYF.

This rearrangement joins TRBV4-1 to TRBJ2-3; 9 positions match TRBD1. The junction had 10 bases not matched to a gene; V was cut back by 0 bases and J by 6 bases. The CDR3 runs 17 residues. Germline CDR1 reads MGHRA; CDR2 reads YSYEKL. As DNA, the CDR3 is TGCGCCAGCAGCCAAGATAATTCCCCGACAGGGGGGGATACGCAGTATTTT. It encodes CASSQDNSPTGGDTQYF.

The chain has TRBV19 and TRBJ2-7; 8 bases match TRBD2. This CDR3 contains 15 residues. Germline V gives CDR1 LNHDA, CDR2 SQIVND (reference sequence). V trimming: 5 bases; J trimming: 6 bases; junction bases outside the gene matches: 12. The CDR3 sequence is CASSPRSGSYSEQYF. DNA of the CDR3: TGTGCCAGTAGTCCTCGCAGCGGGAGTTATTCCGAGCAGTACTTC.

A single count supports this clone. The rearrangement uses TRBV7-8 and TRBJ2-2; possibly TRBD1 for D (5 bases). The germline V and J ends were trimmed by 3 bases and 2 bases, with 13 bases remaining between them. The CDR3 length is 16 residues. Germline loops: CDR1 SGHVS, CDR2 FQNEAQ. CDR3 protein: CASSFQGIPNTGELFF. The DNA for the CDR3 is TGTGCCAGCAGCTTTCAGGGAATCCCAAACACCGGGGAGCTGTTTTTT.

The rearrangement joins TRBV10-3 to TRBJ2-7; TRBD1 aligns across 7 bases. The CDR3 loop spans 14 amino acids. V was clipped by 7 bases and J by 0 bases; unmatched bases: 6. Germline assignment: CDR1 ENHRY and CDR2 SYGVKD. The CDR3 coding sequence is TGTGCCATCAAGGGGACAGCGATCTCCTACGAGCAGTACTTC. It is translated as CAIKGTAISYEQYF.

The chain has TRBV6-1 and TRBJ1-1; D is possibly TRBD1 (5 bases). This CDR3 region has 14 residues. V gave up 5 bases and J gave up 0 bases, with 10 bases separating them. CDR1 and CDR2 from the germline V gene are MNHNS and SASEGT. The DNA of the CDR3 is TGTGCCAGCAGTTCGGGGCGTGTGAACACTGAAGCTTTCTTT. It codes for CASSSGRVNTEAFF.

As DNA, the CDR3 is TGTGCCTGGAGTGTACCGGACAGAACGTTGAACACTGAAGCTTTCTTT. Its protein is CAWSVPDRTLNTEAFF. The V call is TRBV30, the J call TRBJ1-1; TRBD1 is a possible D gene (6 bases). The CDR3 is 16 residues long. Deletions cut 0 bases from V and 0 bases from J, with 14 bases between. The germline CDR1 and CDR2 sequences are GTSNPN and SVGIG (reference sequence).

The rearrangement joins TRBV25-1 to TRBJ2-5; the D is unclear. CDR3 size: 10 residues. Germline V gives CDR1 MGHDK, CDR2 SYGVNS. With 6 bases removed from V and 5 bases from J, the gap between germline ends came to 4 bases. CDR3 protein: CASRSETQYF. The CDR3 bases are TGTGCCAGCAGGAGTGAGACCCAGTACTTC.

This chain joins TRBV5-4 and TRBJ2-7, with a tentative D call TRBD2 (6 bases). V lost 0 bases and J lost 7, with 11 bases in between. Germline values: CDR1 SGHNT, CDR2 YYREEE (reference sequence). The CDR3 covers 13 residues. The CDR3 nucleotides are TGTGCCAGCAGCTTGGACGGGAGCTTAGAGCAGTACTTC. As protein: CASSLDGSLEQYF.

The chain carries TRBV7-8 and TRBJ2-1, with D possibly being TRBD1 (6 bases). V was shortened by 5 bases and J by 7 bases, with 9 bases between the two germline ends. The length of the CDR3 is 12 residues. Germline loops: CDR1 SGHVS, CDR2 FQNEAQ. CDR3 nucleotide sequence: TGTGCCAGCAGCGACGACAGGAATGAGCAGTTCTTC. This sequence encodes CASSDDRNEQFF. The full variable domain, with the rest looked up from reference TRBV7-8 and TRBJ2-1, is GAGVSQSPRYKVAKRGQDVALRCDPISGHVSLFWYQQALGQGPEFLTYFQNEAQLDKSGLPSDRFFAERPEGSVSTLKIQRTQQEDSAVYLCASSDDRNEQFFGPGTRLTVL.

The chain combines TRBV5-6 with TRBJ1-5, with D perhaps matching TRBD1 (5 bases). The CDR3 length is 14 residues. The V gene lost 0 bases and the J gene lost 4 bases, with 8 bases spanning the gap. Germline V gene lookup returns CDR1 SGHDT and CDR2 YYEEEE. The CDR3 sequence: CASSLGAGNQPQHF. As DNA, the CDR3 is TGTGCCAGCAGCTTGGGGGCAGGGAATCAGCCCCAGCATTTT.

J is TRBJ1-2 and V is TRBV6-5; 8 nucleotides align to TRBD1. V lost 6 bases, J lost 3 bases, and 9 bases stayed unmatched. The germline gives CDR1 MNHEY, CDR2 SVGAGI. This CDR3 is 15 amino acids long. CDR3 in amino acids: CASRPYGQGDYGYTF. The DNA for the CDR3 is TGTGCCAGCAGACCCTACGGACAGGGCGACTATGGCTACACCTTC.

The rearrangement uses TRBV18 and TRBJ1-1; D may be TRBD1 (5 bases). The CDR3 totals 15 residues. Trimming stripped 2 bases from V and 5 bases from J, with 15 bases between. Germline CDR1 and CDR2: KGHSH and LQKENI. DNA for the CDR3: TGTGCCAGCTCACCATTCATAGGGGAGGATACTGAAGCTTTCTTT. It specifies CASSPFIGEDTEAFF.

The rearrangement uses TRBV5-6 and TRBJ1-2; D is possibly TRBD1 (5 bases). The V gene lost 2 bases and the J gene lost 5 bases, with 13 bases spanning the gap. Germline V gene sequence: CDR1 SGHDT, CDR2 YYEEEE. CDR3 length: 14 amino acids. DNA for the CDR3: TGTGCCAGCAGCTTATTGCAGGGTTCGTATGGCTACACCTTC. Protein product: CASSLLQGSYGYTF. The whole variable domain, filled in from reference TRBV5-6 and TRBJ1-2, reads DAGVTQSPTHLIKTRGQQVTLRCSPKSGHDTVSWYQQALGQGPQFIFQYYEEEERQRGNFPDRFSGHQFPNYSSELNVNALLLGDSALYLCASSLLQGSYGYTFGSGTRLTVV.

The J gene is TRBJ1-1, the V gene TRBV2; unclear D gene. The CDR3 extends over 12 amino acids. The V gene's germline CDR1 is SNHLY and CDR2 FYNNEI. With 7 bases removed from V and 1 base from J, the gap between germline ends came to 7 bases. The CDR3 protein is CASIRQNTEAFF. The CDR3 region has the DNA TGTGCCAGCATCCGCCAGAACACTGAAGCTTTCTTT.

The gene calls are TRBV19 and TRBJ2-7, with 8 positions matching TRBD2. J gave up 0 bases and V 0 bases, and 10 bases lay outside the gene matches. Per the germline V gene, CDR1 is LNHDA and CDR2 is SQIVND (reference sequence). CDR3 size: 18 residues. CDR3 sequence reads: CASSIDLYSSGRSYEQYF. For the CDR3, the DNA is TGTGCCAGTAGTATAGACCTCTACTCTAGCGGGCGCTCCTACGAGCAGTACTTC.